This T cell receptor beta chain was sequenced for a study of T cells in Graves' hyperthyroidism and ophthalmopathy. At least ten counts were recorded for this clonotype. Amplification of TCR beta CDR3 regions used RNA as the template. TCR CDR3 underwent first-round RT-PCR with the HTBI primer set. TCRdb passed the multiplex PCR reads through MiXCR, listing each CDR3 protein once. The sample shows some 440,000 distinct CDR3 sequences, around a sixth of them seen only once. The study defined stable Graves' hyperthyroidism as no ophthalmopathy progression within 18 months. Clinical symptoms, serum thyroxine, TRAb, thyroid ultrasound and orbital computed tomography informed diagnoses. The sequencing input was blood. The clonotype originates from a woman aged 18-35 years with Graves' hyperthyroidism.

The CDR3 DNA is TGTGCCAGCAGTTTAGGTCTGGGGGGAGGTTACGAGCAGTACTTC. Protein sequence: CASSLGLGGGYEQYF. This chain connects TRBV12-3 or TRBV12-4 to TRBJ2-7; tentatively, D is TRBD2 (6 bases). Trimming cost V 1 base and J 4 bases, with 14 bases left between them. The CDR3 extends over 15 amino acids.